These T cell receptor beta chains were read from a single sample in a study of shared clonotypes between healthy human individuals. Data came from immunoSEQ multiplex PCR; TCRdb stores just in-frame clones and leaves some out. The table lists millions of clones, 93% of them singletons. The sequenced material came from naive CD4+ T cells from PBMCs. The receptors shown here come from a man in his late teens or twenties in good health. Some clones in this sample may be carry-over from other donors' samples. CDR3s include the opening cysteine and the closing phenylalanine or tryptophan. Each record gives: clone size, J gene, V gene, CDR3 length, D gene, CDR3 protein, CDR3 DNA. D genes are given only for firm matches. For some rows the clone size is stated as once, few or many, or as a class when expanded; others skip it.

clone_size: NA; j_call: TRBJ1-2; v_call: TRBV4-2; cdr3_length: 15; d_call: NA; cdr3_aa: CASSQVLEQGGRYTF; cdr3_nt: TGTGCCAGCAGCCAAGTCCTAGAACAGGGAGGACGCTACACCTTC
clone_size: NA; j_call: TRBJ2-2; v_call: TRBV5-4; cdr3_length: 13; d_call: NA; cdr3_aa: CASSLRYTGELFF; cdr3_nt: TGTGCCAGCAGCCTGCGCTACACCGGGGAGCTGTTTTTT
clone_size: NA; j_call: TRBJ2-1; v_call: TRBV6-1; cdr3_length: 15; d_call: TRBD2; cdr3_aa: CATRRSGSKGNEQFF; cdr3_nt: TGTGCCACCCGTAGGAGCGGGAGTAAGGGGAATGAGCAGTTCTTC
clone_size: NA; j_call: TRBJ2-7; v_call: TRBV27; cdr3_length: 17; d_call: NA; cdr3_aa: CASSLLPSGSFSYEQYF; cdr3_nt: TGTGCCAGCAGTTTGTTACCGAGCGGCAGCTTCTCCTACGAGCAGTACTTC
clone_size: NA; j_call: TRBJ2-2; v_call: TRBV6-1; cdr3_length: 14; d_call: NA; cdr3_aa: CASSHNTATGELFF; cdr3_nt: TGTGCCAGCAGTCACAACACGGCCACCGGGGAGCTGTTTTTT
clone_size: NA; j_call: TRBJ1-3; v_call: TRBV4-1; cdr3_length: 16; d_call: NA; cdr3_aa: CASSLPEETLGNTIYF; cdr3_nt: TGCGCCAGCAGCCTCCCTGAGGAGACACTCGGAAACACCATATATTTT
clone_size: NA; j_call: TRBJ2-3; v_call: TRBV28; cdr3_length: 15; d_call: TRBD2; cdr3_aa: CASSGTSGTSDTQYF; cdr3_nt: TGTGCCAGCAGCGGGACTAGCGGGACCTCGGATACGCAGTATTTT
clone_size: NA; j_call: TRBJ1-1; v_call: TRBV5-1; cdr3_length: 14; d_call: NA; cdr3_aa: CASSGDGTNTEAFF; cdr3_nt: TGCGCCAGCAGCGGGGACGGTACGAACACTGAAGCTTTCTTT
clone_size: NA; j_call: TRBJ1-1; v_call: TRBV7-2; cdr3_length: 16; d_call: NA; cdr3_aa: CASSRYWTGANTEAFF; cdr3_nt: TGTGCCAGCAGCCGATATTGGACGGGGGCTAACACTGAAGCTTTCTTT
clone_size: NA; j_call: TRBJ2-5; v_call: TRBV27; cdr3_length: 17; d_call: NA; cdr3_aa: CASSLSGLGRVWETQYF; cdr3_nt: TGTGCCAGCAGTTTATCGGGCCTAGGAAGGGTTTGGGAGACCCAGTACTTC
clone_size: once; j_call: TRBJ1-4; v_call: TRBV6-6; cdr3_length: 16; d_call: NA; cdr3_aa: CASSTAGGGTNEKLFF; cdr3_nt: TGTGCCAGCAGTACCGCCGGGGGTGGCACTAATGAAAAACTGTTTTTT
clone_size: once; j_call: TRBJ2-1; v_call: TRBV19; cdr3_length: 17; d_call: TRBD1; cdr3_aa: CASSKNGQVFRADEQFF; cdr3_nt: TGTGCCAGTAGTAAAAACGGACAGGTTTTTCGAGCAGATGAGCAGTTCTTC
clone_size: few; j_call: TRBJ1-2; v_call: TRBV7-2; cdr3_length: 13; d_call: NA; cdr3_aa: CASSFQGDLGYTF; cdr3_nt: TGTGCCAGCAGCTTCCAGGGAGACCTTGGCTACACCTTC
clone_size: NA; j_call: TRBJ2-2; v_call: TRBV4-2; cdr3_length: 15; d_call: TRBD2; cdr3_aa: CASSPSGTNTGELFF; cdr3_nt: TGTGCCAGCAGCCCGAGCGGGACGAACACCGGGGAGCTGTTTTTT
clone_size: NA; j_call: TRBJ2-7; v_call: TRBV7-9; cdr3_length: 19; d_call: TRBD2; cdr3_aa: CASSLDWGKASGRTYEQYF; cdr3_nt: TGTGCCAGCAGCTTAGACTGGGGTAAGGCTAGCGGGAGAACATACGAGCAGTACTTC
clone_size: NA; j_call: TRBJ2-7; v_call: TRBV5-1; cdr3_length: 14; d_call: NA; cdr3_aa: CASSFRVRSYEQYF; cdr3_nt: TGCGCCAGCAGCTTCAGGGTAAGATCCTACGAGCAGTACTTC
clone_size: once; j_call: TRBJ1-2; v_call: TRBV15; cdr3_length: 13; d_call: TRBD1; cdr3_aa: CATSRVGDSPSRF; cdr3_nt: TGTGCCACCAGCAGAGTGGGGGACAGTCCATCCCGATTC
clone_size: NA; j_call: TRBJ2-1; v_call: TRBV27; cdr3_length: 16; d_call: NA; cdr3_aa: CASMGETLTKNNEQFF; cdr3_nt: TGTGCCAGCATGGGAGAAACCCTGACTAAAAACAATGAGCAGTTCTTC
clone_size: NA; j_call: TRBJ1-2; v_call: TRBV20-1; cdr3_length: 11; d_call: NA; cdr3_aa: CSARTNYGYTF; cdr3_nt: TGCAGTGCTAGAACCAACTATGGCTACACCTTC
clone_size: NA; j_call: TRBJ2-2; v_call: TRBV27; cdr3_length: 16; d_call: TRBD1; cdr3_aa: CASRSRDSFTTGELFF; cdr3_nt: TGTGCCAGCAGAAGCCGGGACAGCTTTACCACCGGGGAGCTGTTTTTT
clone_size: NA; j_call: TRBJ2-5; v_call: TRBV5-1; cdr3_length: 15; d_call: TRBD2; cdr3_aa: CASSGTSGSSETQYF; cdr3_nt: TGCGCCAGCAGCGGAACTAGCGGGAGTTCAGAGACCCAGTACTTC
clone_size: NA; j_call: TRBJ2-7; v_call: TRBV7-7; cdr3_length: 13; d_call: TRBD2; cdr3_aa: CASSPLQGGEQYF; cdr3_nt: TGTGCCAGCAGCCCGCTCCAGGGAGGGGAGCAGTACTTC
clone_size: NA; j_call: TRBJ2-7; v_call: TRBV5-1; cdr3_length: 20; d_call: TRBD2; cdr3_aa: CASSLRPGTSGSRLSYEQYF; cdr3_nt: TGCGCCAGCAGCTTGCGTCCCGGGACTAGCGGGAGCCGACTCTCCTACGAGCAGTACTTC
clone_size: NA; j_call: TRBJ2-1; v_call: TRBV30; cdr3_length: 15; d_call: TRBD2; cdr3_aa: CAWTGYSGRAREQFF; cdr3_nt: TGTGCCTGGACGGGCTATAGCGGGAGGGCCAGGGAGCAGTTCTTC